The sequence of this TCR beta chain was determined in a study of T cell responses to AZD1222 COVID-19 vaccine. Clones were sequenced by immunoSEQ multiplex PCR, and TCRdb holds only the in-frame ones, with some missing. The table lists fewer than 45,000 clones, about 88% of them singletons. V lost 0 bases, J lost 5 bases, and 0 bases stayed unmatched. This CDR3 region has 14 residues. Germline CDR1 and CDR2: KGHSH and LQKENI. This clonotype was sampled from an adult in good health. The specimen comprised peripheral blood, sampled on day 0 of AZD1222 vaccination. This chain uses TRBV18 with TRBJ2-7, with TRBD2 identical over 11 bases. For the CDR3, the DNA is TGTGCCAGCTCACCACCGGGACTAGCGGACGAGCAGTACTTC. Translation gives CASSPPGLADEQYF.